A single sample is the source of the 26 T cell receptor beta chains below, sequenced in a study of beta chain features in type 1 diabetes. TCRB transcripts that were expressed got sequenced, as all of the isolated RNA had been reverse transcribed. This table comes from immunoSEQ multiplex PCR, and its TCRdb copy is limited to in-frame clones, with some not included. In the table there are approximately 170,000 clones, 7.8% of which are singletons. For these TCRs, the target antigens are not known. Study results and caveats: Patients with Type 1 diabetes showed moderately but significantly shorter TCRB CDR3s in all four CD4+ subsets.

Sequencing used central memory CD4+ T cells from blood. Receptors originate from a woman aged 40 to 50 with type 1 diabetes.

The chain joins TRBV10-3 to TRBJ2-3, with 8 bases that match TRBD1. V gave up 10 bases and J gave up 0 bases; unmatched junction bases: 6. CDR1 is ENHRY, CDR2 SYGVKD, per germline. This CDR3 contains 14 residues. CDR3 loop: CATQGATSTDTQYF. Here the CDR3 DNA reads TGTGCCACCCAGGGGGCAACGAGCACAGATACGCAGTATTTT.

This clone has more than one count but fewer than ten. The chain combines TRBV27 with TRBJ2-3; no clear D gene. This CDR3 is 12 amino acids long. Looked up from germline, CDR1 is MNHEY and CDR2 is SMNVEV (reference sequence). V lost 4 bases and J 7 bases, leaving 9 bases between the germline ends. This CDR3 is CASSSLGYTQYF. The CDR3 DNA is TGTGCCAGCAGTTCGCTAGGCTATACGCAGTATTTT.

There are a few counts of this clone. This chain joins TRBV5-1 and TRBJ1-6; 7 bases agree with TRBD1. Losses at the gene ends were 4 bases for V and 7 bases for J; bases not matched to a gene: 5. CDR3 length: 14 amino acids. Germline lookup yields CDR1 SGHRS and CDR2 YFSETQ. The CDR3: CASSTGQLNSPLHF. In DNA, the CDR3 is TGCGCCAGCAGCACGGGACAGTTAAATTCACCCCTCCACTTT.

This clone occurred many times. This chain uses TRBV28 with TRBJ1-2, with 7 bases matching TRBD1. The CDR3 consists of 13 residues. Germline CDR1 is MDHEN and CDR2 is SYDVKM. V dropped 6 bases and J dropped 8; count of bases not matched to a gene: 9. The CDR3 DNA sequence: TGTGCCAGCAGGGGCAGGGGGTTGGAAGGCTACACCTTC. Protein sequence: CASRGRGLEGYTF.

The chain links TRBV28 to TRBJ2-1; D remains unclear. The V end lost 8 bases, the J end lost 1 base, and 18 bases lay between the germline ends. Looked up from germline, CDR1 is MDHEN and CDR2 is SYDVKM. The CDR3 is made up of 16 amino acids. CDR3 loop: CASGSLRGASYNEQFF. CDR3 DNA: TGTGCCAGCGGTTCGTTAAGAGGAGCGTCCTACAATGAGCAGTTCTTC.

This clone was picked up many times. The chain joins TRBV6-5 to TRBJ2-1; D unclear. The V end was cut by 2 bases, the J end by 0 bases, with 5 bases between. Germline V gives CDR1 MNHEY, CDR2 SVGAGI. This CDR3 comprises 14 residues. CDR3 in amino acids: CASSYKSSYNEQFF. The CDR3 nucleotides read TGTGCCAGCAGTTACAAGAGCTCCTACAATGAGCAGTTCTTC.

The sample holds a few counts of this clone. V is TRBV4-2 and J is TRBJ1-2; 10 nucleotides agree with TRBD1. CDR1 LGHNA and CDR2 YNFKEQ come from the germline V gene. V lost 1 base to trimming and J lost 4 bases; unmatched junction nucleotides: 3. The CDR3 covers 15 residues. CDR3 DNA sequence: TGTGCCAGCAGCCAAGCGACAGGGGGCAGCTATGGCTACACCTTC. Amino acids: CASSQATGGSYGYTF.

In this sample, this clone turned up many times. The chain has TRBV9 and TRBJ2-2, with TRBD2 identical over 8 bases. V trimming: 4 bases; J trimming: 5 bases; junction bases outside the gene matches: 10. The CDR3 runs to 16 residues. Germline CDR1 is SGDLS and CDR2 is YYNGEE. The chain's CDR3 is CASSPPGGDLTGELFF. The DNA of the CDR3 is TGTGCCAGCAGCCCCCCCGGGGGGGATCTGACCGGGGAGCTGTTTTTT. The full variable domain, its missing parts supplied by reference TRBV9 and TRBJ2-2, is DSGVTQTPKHLITATGQRVTLRCSPRSGDLSVYWYQQSLDQGLQFLIQYYNGEERAKGNILERFSAQQFPDLHSELNLSSLELGDSALYFCASSPPGGDLTGELFFGEGSRLTVL.

The chain employs TRBV9 and TRBJ2-5, with 9 positions matching TRBD1. This CDR3 spans 15 amino acids. The V gene's germline CDR1 is SGDLS and CDR2 YYNGEE. V trimming: 0 bases; J trimming: 5 bases; junction bases outside the gene matches: 5. CDR3 sequence: CASSVGTGARETQYF. The CDR3 nucleotides read TGTGCCAGCAGCGTAGGGACAGGGGCGAGGGAGACCCAGTACTTC.

This clone showed up just a few times. At the DNA level, this CDR3 is encoded by other sequences in the same sample as well. This sequence joins TRBV2 and TRBJ1-2; D gene uncertain. This CDR3 is 13 amino acids long. Trimming pared 3 bases from V and 1 base from J, leaving 6 bases between. CDR1 and CDR2 (germline): SNHLY, FYNNEI. CDR3 bases: TGTGCCAGCAGTGATCGGGGTAACTATGGCTACACCTTC. Its protein is CASSDRGNYGYTF. Full variable domain (missing parts from reference TRBV2 and TRBJ1-2): EPEVTQTPSHQVTQMGQEVILRCVPISNHLYFYWYRQILGQKVEFLVSFYNNEISEKSEIFDDQFSVERPDGSNFTLKIRSTKLEDSAMYFCASSDRGNYGYTFGSGTRLTVV.

In its sample, this clone was seen a few times. This chain uses TRBV5-1 with TRBJ2-3; TRBD1 is a possible D gene (5 bases). Germline CDR1 reads SGHRS; CDR2 reads YFSETQ. Trimming left V 8 bases short and J 5 bases short, with 9 bases between. The CDR3 length is 11 residues. The CDR3 DNA is TGCGCCAGTCAGGGTGGAGATACGCAGTATTTT. Encoded protein: CASQGGDTQYF.

This chain joins TRBV7-9 and TRBJ2-2; D is possibly TRBD2 (5 bases). This CDR3 contains 18 residues. Between the trimmed V and J ends, which lost 5 bases and 0 bases, there was a span of 19 bases. From germline, CDR1 is SEHNR and CDR2 FQNEAQ (reference sequence). The chain's CDR3 is CASSTGRSRTANTGELFF. CDR3 bases: TGTGCCAGCAGCACCGGCCGATCCCGGACTGCGAACACCGGGGAGCTGTTTTTT.

This clone was observed a handful of times. The chain is built from TRBV28 and TRBJ2-7; the match to TRBD2 covers 13 bases. This CDR3 spans 15 amino acids. Trimming cost V 3 bases and J 5 bases; bases outside gene matches: 4. Germline V lookup: CDR1 MDHEN, CDR2 SYDVKM. DNA of the CDR3: TGTGCCAGCAGTTTGACTAGCGGGAGGAGCAACGAGCAGTACTTC. As protein: CASSLTSGRSNEQYF. Based on the CDR3 plus reference TRBV28 and TRBJ2-7, the full variable domain is DVKVTQSSRYLVKRTGEKVFLECVQDMDHENMFWYRQDPGLGLRLIYFSYDVKMKEKGDIPEGYSVSREKKERFSLILESASTNQTSMYLCASSLTSGRSNEQYFGPGTRLTVT.

This chain joins TRBV4-3 and TRBJ2-1; 9 positions agree with TRBD2. V was clipped by 1 base and J by 7 bases; unmatched bases: 8. Looked up from germline, CDR1 is LGHNA and CDR2 is YSLEER. The CDR3 runs to 16 residues. This CDR3 is CASSQGVGTSSNEQFF. CDR3 DNA sequence: TGCGCCAGCAGCCAAGGGGTCGGGACTAGCAGTAATGAGCAGTTCTTC.

The chain links TRBV9 to TRBJ2-5; no definite D call. Trimming pared 0 bases from V and 4 bases from J, leaving 13 bases between. CDR1 and CDR2 from the germline V gene are SGDLS and YYNGEE. The CDR3 runs 15 residues. CDR3 sequence: CASSVAPLTGETQYF. Written as DNA, the CDR3 is TGTGCCAGCAGCGTAGCCCCCCTGACTGGAGAGACCCAGTACTTC.

This clone has more than one count but fewer than ten. V gene TRBV9 combines with J gene TRBJ2-7; possible D gene TRBD1, 5 bases. Germline V CDR1 and CDR2: SGDLS, YYNGEE. The length of the CDR3 is 14 residues. The ends were cut back, 0 bases at V and 5 bases at J, with 12 bases in the middle. Here the CDR3 reads CASSVGVRADEQYF. CDR3 in DNA: TGTGCCAGCAGCGTAGGGGTCAGGGCGGACGAGCAGTACTTC.

This chain connects TRBV4-1 to TRBJ1-2; the match to TRBD1 covers 12 bases. Trimming at V came to 4 bases and at J to 6 bases, leaving 6 bases not matched to a gene. The length of the CDR3 is 15 residues. Germline V CDR1 and CDR2: MGHRA, YSYEKL. CDR3 loop: CASSRGQGAMDGYTF. CDR3 nucleotides: TGCGCCAGCAGCCGGGGACAGGGGGCGATGGATGGCTACACCTTC.

V usage is TRBV11-2 and J usage is TRBJ1-1, with TRBD1 matching over 8 bases. Germline CDR1 and CDR2: SGHAT and FQNNGV. The J segment lost 3 bases and the V segment lost 4 bases, leaving 1 base of the junction unmatched. The CDR3 loop spans 13 amino acids. CDR3 in DNA: TGTGCCAGCAGCTCAGGGGGCTACACTGAAGCTTTCTTT. It translates to CASSSGGYTEAFF.

This clone has a handful of counts. The J gene is TRBJ1-2, the V gene TRBV7-9; 8 nucleotides match TRBD1. Germline V CDR1 and CDR2: SEHNR, FQNEAQ (reference sequence). The V and J ends lost 5 bases and 4 bases, in that order; junction bases with no gene match: 9. The CDR3 has 15 residues. The CDR3 loop is CASSHLGQGVYGYTF. The CDR3 bases are TGTGCCAGCAGCCACCTCGGACAGGGCGTCTATGGCTACACCTTC.

This clone was seen ten or more times. V and J are TRBV28 and TRBJ2-7; the D gene is possibly TRBD2 (5 bases). CDR1 MDHEN and CDR2 SYDVKM come from the germline V gene. V lost 7 bases to trimming and J lost 0 bases, with 13 bases between them. The CDR3 has 14 amino acids. The CDR3 sequence is CASTGSASSYEQYF. The CDR3 region has the DNA TGTGCCAGCACCGGTAGCGCTAGCTCCTACGAGCAGTACTTC.

A few counts support this clone. The gene calls are TRBV29-1 and TRBJ1-1, with unresolved D. Germline loops: CDR1 SQVTM, CDR2 ANQGSEA. V gave up 4 bases and J gave up 1 base, with 4 bases separating them. CDR3 length: 11 amino acids. CDR3 nucleotides: TGCAGCGTTGTCGGGAACACTGAAGCTTTCTTT. This sequence encodes CSVVGNTEAFF.

This sequence joins TRBV5-1 and TRBJ1-1, with D uncertain. Germline CDR1 and CDR2: SGHRS and YFSETQ. This CDR3 comprises 14 residues. V lost 5 bases and J lost 1, with 12 bases in between. CDR3 sequence (DNA): TGCGCCAGCAGAGCTACAGCCACGAACACTGAAGCTTTCTTT. Its protein is CASRATATNTEAFF. Variable domain in full (rest from reference TRBV5-1 and TRBJ1-1): KAGVTQTPRYLIKTRGQQVTLSCSPISGHRSVSWYQQTPGQGLQFLFEYFSETQRNKGNFPGRFSGRQFSNSRSEMNVSTLELGDSALYLCASRATATNTEAFFGQGTRLTVV.

This chain joins TRBV19 and TRBJ2-1; D unclear. V lost 4 bases and J lost 5, with 6 bases in between. CDR1 is LNHDA and CDR2 is SQIVND in the germline V gene (reference sequence). The CDR3 sequence is 12 residues long. The CDR3 sequence is CASSRANNEQFF. In DNA form, the CDR3 reads TGTGCCAGTAGTAGGGCGAACAATGAGCAGTTCTTC.

This clone was observed a handful of times. Written as DNA, the CDR3 is TGCGCCAGCAGCCAAGATTCAGGATTCAACGAGCAGTACTTC. Residues: CASSQDSGFNEQYF. The chain couples TRBV4-3 to TRBJ2-7; D is undetermined. The CDR3 is 14 residues long. CDR1 is LGHNA, CDR2 YSLEER, per germline. The V gene lost 0 bases and the J gene lost 5 bases, with 11 bases spanning the gap.

This clone has a handful of counts. This chain uses TRBV28 with TRBJ1-1, with 7 positions matching TRBD1. CDR1 is MDHEN, CDR2 SYDVKM, per germline. V lost 10 bases, J lost 1 base, and 6 bases stayed unmatched. This CDR3 is 13 amino acids long. In DNA form, the CDR3 reads TGTGCCATCGAAGACAGGGAGAACACTGAAGCTTTCTTT. Encoded protein: CAIEDRENTEAFF. Supplemented by reference TRBV28 and TRBJ1-1, the full variable domain reads DVKVTQSSRYLVKRTGEKVFLECVQDMDHENMFWYRQDPGLGLRLIYFSYDVKMKEKGDIPEGYSVSREKKERFSLILESASTNQTSMYLCAIEDRENTEAFFGQGTRLTVV.

The CDR3 DNA reads as TGCAGCGTGATCACAGGGATGACGAACACCGGGGAGCTGTTTTTT. Protein sequence: CSVITGMTNTGELFF. The chain recombines TRBV29-1 with TRBJ2-2; TRBD1 is a possible D gene (6 bases). Per germline, CDR1 SQVTM and CDR2 ANQGSEA. The CDR3 contains 15 residues. V shed 6 bases and J shed 0 bases, with 14 bases lying between them.